The TCR beta chain under discussion was sequenced for a study of technical replicates of blood from a handful of donors. The germline CDR1 and CDR2 sequences are SEHNR and FQNEAQ (reference sequence). With V trimmed by 3 bases and J by 2 bases, 16 bases remained unmatched. The CDR3 spans 19 residues. Assay: immunoSEQ multiplex PCR; the TCRdb copy retains only in-frame clones and omits some. The table records about 85,000 clones, over 90% of them present only once. This chain uses TRBV7-9 with TRBJ2-5, with 9 bases fitting TRBD2. Sequencing was carried out using T cells isolated from PBMCs. The TCR sequence derives from a human donor in good health. CDR3 protein: CASSFQVLLAGEEQETQYF. In DNA form, the CDR3 reads TGTGCCAGCAGCTTCCAGGTCCTTTTAGCGGGAGAAGAACAAGAGACCCAGTACTTC.